The T cell receptor beta chain described here comes from a study of cytomegalovirus exposure and HLA in healthy donors. Study background: HLA-typed donors were the source of approximately 80 million unique TCRs held in an early data release. The study, taken as a whole, reports: Roughly even sequencing depth across donors was the assumption behind the presence/absence analyses. Later on, an analysis showed TCR association rates differing by HLA locus, with DRB1 the most and HLA-C the fewest.

Of note for this clone: Its antigen is unidentified.

The PCR contained 60 Vbeta and 13 Jbeta primers. Data came from immunoSEQ multiplex PCR; TCRdb stores just in-frame clones and leaves some out. The sample table includes around 100,000 clones. This clonotype was sampled from a woman aged 25 to 39 in good health and CMV-seronegative. Material: PBMCs.

CDR3 region: CASSEYRSYEQYF. The CDR3 nucleotides are TGTGCCAGCAGTGAATACAGATCCTACGAGCAGTACTTC. The chain links TRBV2 to TRBJ2-7; D is unresolved. This CDR3 spans 13 amino acids. Trimming cost V 2 bases and J 1 base, with 6 bases left between them. Germline V CDR1 and CDR2: SNHLY, FYNNEI.